This entry features one T cell receptor (beta chain) sequence. Antigen unknown. Donors were ostensibly healthy at sampling, although undocumented immune exposures were probable. This sample is part of a study of cytomegalovirus exposure and HLA in healthy donors. Overall study findings and caveats: The authors later linked a missense DCLRE1C variant to TCR beta V- and J-gene trimming.

The PCR ran on 60 Vbeta and 13 Jbeta primers. This table comes from immunoSEQ multiplex PCR, and its TCRdb copy is limited to in-frame clones, with some not included. The specimen's table records about 110,000 clones. This CDR3 is built from 14 residues. V gave up 6 bases and J gave up 4 bases, with 14 bases separating them. Looked up from germline, CDR1 is MNHEY and CDR2 is SVGAGI. Specimen: PBMCs. This clonotype was sampled from a middle-aged man in good health and CMV-seronegative. The rearrangement joins TRBV6-5 to TRBJ2-3; TRBD1 is a possible D gene (6 bases). The CDR3 bases are TGTGCCAGCAGACGGGACATAGGGGCAGATACGCAGTATTTT. Encoded protein: CASRRDIGADTQYF.